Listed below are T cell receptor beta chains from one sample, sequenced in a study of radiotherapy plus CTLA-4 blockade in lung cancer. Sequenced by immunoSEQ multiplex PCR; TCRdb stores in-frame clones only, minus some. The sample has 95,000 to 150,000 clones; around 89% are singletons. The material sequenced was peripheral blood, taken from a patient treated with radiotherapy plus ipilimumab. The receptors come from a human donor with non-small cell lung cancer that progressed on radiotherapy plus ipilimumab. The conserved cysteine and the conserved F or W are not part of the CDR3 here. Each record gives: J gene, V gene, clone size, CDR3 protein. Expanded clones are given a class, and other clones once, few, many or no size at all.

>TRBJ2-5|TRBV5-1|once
ASSFTGGRRETQY
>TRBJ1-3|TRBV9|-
ASSVEAGNTIY
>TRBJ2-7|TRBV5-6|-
ASSWRRGYEQY
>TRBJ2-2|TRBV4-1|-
ASSQEATLTGELF
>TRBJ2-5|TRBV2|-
ASSGGMETQY
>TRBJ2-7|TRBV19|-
ASSTLTGLAGPYEQY
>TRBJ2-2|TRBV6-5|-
ASSDRGRTGELF
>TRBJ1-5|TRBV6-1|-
ASSEGSGPERPQH
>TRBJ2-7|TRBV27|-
ATTDSSYEQY
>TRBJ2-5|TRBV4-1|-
ASSRGDGARETQY
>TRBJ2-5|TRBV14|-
ASSPGTSGSQETQY
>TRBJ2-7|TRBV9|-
ASSVAPGYEQY
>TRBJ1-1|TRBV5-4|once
ASSPTGGPSGNTEAF
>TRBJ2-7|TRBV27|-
ASSKIPGQLYEQY
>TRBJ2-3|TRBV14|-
ASSFEYTQY
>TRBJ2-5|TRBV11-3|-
ASSPGTSPEETQY
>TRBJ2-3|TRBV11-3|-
ASSFTSGRRTDTQY
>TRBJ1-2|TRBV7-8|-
ASSLGGASYGYT